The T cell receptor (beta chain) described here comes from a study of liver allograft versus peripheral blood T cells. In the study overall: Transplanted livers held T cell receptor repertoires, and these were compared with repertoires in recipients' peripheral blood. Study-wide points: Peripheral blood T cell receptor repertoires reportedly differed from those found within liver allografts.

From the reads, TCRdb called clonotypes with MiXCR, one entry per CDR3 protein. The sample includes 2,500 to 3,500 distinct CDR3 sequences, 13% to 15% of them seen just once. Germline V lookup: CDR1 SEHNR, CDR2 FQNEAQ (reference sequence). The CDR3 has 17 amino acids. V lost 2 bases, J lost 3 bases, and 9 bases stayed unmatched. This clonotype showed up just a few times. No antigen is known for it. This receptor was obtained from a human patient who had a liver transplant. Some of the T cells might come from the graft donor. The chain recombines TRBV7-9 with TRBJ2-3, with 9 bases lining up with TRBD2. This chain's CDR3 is CASSLSSSGRGTDTQYF. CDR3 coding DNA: TGTGCCAGCAGCTTATCGAGTAGCGGGAGAGGGACAGATACGCAGTATTTT.